This T cell receptor (beta chain) stems from a study of blood T cell repertoires in COVID-19. Looking at the study overall: Samples came from the United States, Italy and Spain, spanning acute and convalescent COVID-19.

This CDR3 has 11 amino acids. Germline V CDR1 and CDR2: SQVTM, ANQGSEA. V was shortened by 6 bases and J by 2 bases, with 7 bases between the two germline ends. Original data processing: Counts of nucleated cells, estimated from reference gene primer amplification, were obtained. The data were produced by immunoSEQ multiplex PCR, yet TCRdb's version contains in-frame clones alone and is incomplete. The DNA gave D and trimming, while V, J and clone size come from that table. The sample includes more than 200,000 clones, 65% to 85% of them seen just once. The sequence came from a woman at least 80 years old with acute or convalescent COVID-19. This chain uses TRBV29-1 with TRBJ2-5, with D maybe TRBD1 (6 bases). Sequencing input: peripheral blood. The CDR3 DNA reads as TGCAGCGTCGGGACACAAGAGACCCAGTACTTC. Amino acids: CSVGTQETQYF. Full variable domain (missing parts from reference TRBV29-1 and TRBJ2-5): SAVISQKPSRDICQRGTSLTIQCQVDSQVTMMFWYRQQPGQSLTLIATANQGSEATYESGFVIDKFPISRPNLTFSTLTVSNMSPEDSSIYLCSVGTQETQYFGPGTRLLVL.